The clone carrying this TCR beta chain was counted only a few times. Antigen specificity is unknown. Tagging with unique molecular identifiers was a feature of the TCR beta cDNA libraries. TCRdb redid the calling of the PCR reads with MiXCR, one entry per CDR3 protein. There are 700,000 to 800,000 distinct CDR3 sequences in the sample; roughly 27% occur only once, and more than 0.55% lies in the top ten. This record comes from a study of post-analysis software for immune sequencing data. Study summary: Courses of disease covered relapsing-remitting, secondary progressive and progressive-relapsing multiple sclerosis. Study results and caveats: Compared against controls, patients with multiple sclerosis displayed significantly lower normalized Chao1 diversity. Patients used five TRBV segments, including TRBV5-6, TRBV5-1 and TRBV20-1, more often than controls.

V dropped 2 bases and J dropped 6 bases, with 11 bases sitting between them. CDR1 and CDR2 (germline): MDHEN, SYDVKM. The CDR3 length is 14 residues. This chain links TRBV28 with TRBJ2-1; no clear D. This sequence originates from a girl under 18 with multiple sclerosis. The sample consisted of blood. In DNA, the CDR3 is TGTGCCAGCAGTTTACTCTTAGGCCTCAATGAGCAGTTCTTC. Its protein product is CASSLLLGLNEQFF.